This T cell receptor (beta chain) appears in the sequencing data of a study of T cell responses to AZD1222 COVID-19 vaccine. Study-wide results and limits: Repertoire sampling happened only post peak T cell response. Baseline seropositivity occurred in only six AZD1222 recipients. Within unmutated variant regions lay the reported targets of nearly half of spike-specific TCRs.

The table came from immunoSEQ multiplex PCR; TCRdb's copy has only in-frame clones and leaves some out. Here the sample spans some 47,000 clones, approximately 83% being singletons. Points on this clone: Its specificity is unknown.

Germline lookup yields CDR1 PRHDT and CDR2 FYEKMQ (reference sequence). The V segment lost 5 bases and the J segment 8 bases; nucleotides outside the gene matches: 6. The CDR3 has 15 amino acids. Specimen: peripheral blood, collected on day 0 of AZD1222 vaccination. The clonotype was recovered from an adult in good health. The chain recombines TRBV13 with TRBJ2-1; TRBD2 agrees at 13 bases. The CDR3 DNA sequence: TGTGCCAGCAGCACCCGGACTAGCGGGAGAGATGAGCAGTTCTTC. As protein: CASSTRTSGRDEQFF. The complete variable domain, with remaining parts taken from reference TRBV13 and TRBJ2-1, reads AAGVIQSPRHLIKEKRETATLKCYPIPRHDTVYWYQQGPGQDPQFLISFYEKMQSDKGSIPDRFSAQQFSDYHSELNMSSLELGDSALYFCASSTRTSGRDEQFFGPGTRLTVL.